These T cell receptor beta chains were read from a single sample in a study of regulatory T cells in long-lasting Graves disease. TCRdb passed the multiplex PCR reads through MiXCR, listing each CDR3 protein once. The sample shows a few hundred thousand distinct CDR3 sequences, around 20% of them seen only once. The sequencing used peripheral blood mononuclear cells (PBMCs), collected when the disease was refractory, from a patient treated with antithyroid drugs. These receptors were collected from a female donor with Graves disease. CDR3s include the opening cysteine and the closing phenylalanine or tryptophan. D genes are given only for firm matches. Clone size is not always given. Where it is, it says once, few, many or a class for expanded clones.

d_call	clone_size	v_call	j_call	cdr3_aa	cdr3_nt
TRBD2	-	TRBV9	TRBJ2-1	CASSDTSGSNEQFF	TGTGCCAGCAGCGACACTAGCGGGAGCAATGAGCAGTTCTTC
-	many	TRBV28	TRBJ1-1	CASSRLNTEAFF	TGTGCCAGCAGTAGACTGAACACTGAAGCTTTCTTT
-	many	TRBV6-2/TRBV6-3	TRBJ1-1	CASSFNPGNTEAFF	TGTGCCAGCAGTTTTAATCCGGGGAACACTGAAGCTTTCTTT
-	many	TRBV2	TRBJ1-2	CASRIWERGGYGYTF	TGTGCCAGCAGGATTTGGGAAAGGGGTGGCTATGGCTACACCTTC
-	-	TRBV6-1	TRBJ2-7	CASKSRDFSYEQYF	TGTGCCAGCAAATCCCGGGACTTCTCCTACGAGCAGTACTTC
-	many	TRBV28	TRBJ1-4	CASSAPRDSATNEKLFF	TGTGCCAGCAGTGCCCCGAGAGACAGTGCAACTAATGAAAAACTGTTTTTT
TRBD1	many	TRBV6-2/TRBV6-3	TRBJ2-5	CASSYSSRTGRGETQYF	TGTGCCAGCAGTTACTCGAGCCGGACAGGGCGTGGGGAGACCCAGTACTTC
TRBD1	many	TRBV10-2	TRBJ2-7	CASRDGQGVNYEQYF	TGCGCCAGCCGAGACGGACAGGGAGTAAACTACGAGCAGTACTTC
-	few	TRBV10-3	TRBJ2-7	CAIMRQDYEQYF	TGTGCCATCATGCGACAGGACTACGAGCAGTACTTC
TRBD2	many	TRBV10-3	TRBJ2-7	CAIRSQLAGGQSYEQYF	TGTGCCATCAGAAGTCAACTAGCGGGAGGTCAATCCTACGAGCAGTACTTC
TRBD2	-	TRBV6-1	TRBJ2-7	CASVYGGEAWGYEQYF	TGTGCCAGCGTCTACGGGGGGGAGGCGTGGGGATACGAGCAGTACTTC
TRBD1	few	TRBV10-2	TRBJ2-7	CASRSTGSSSYEQYF	TGCGCCAGCAGATCGACAGGGTCGTCCTCCTACGAGCAGTACTTC
-	-	TRBV4-3	TRBJ2-7	CASSQDRFSLAYEQYF	TGCGCCAGCAGCCAAGATCGGTTCAGCCTTGCCTACGAGCAGTACTTC
-	-	TRBV7-2	TRBJ2-3	CASSLGGTDTDTQYF	TGTGCCAGCAGCTTGGGCGGGACGGACACAGATACGCAGTATTTT
-	many	TRBV3-1	TRBJ1-4	CASSRAGKLFF	TGTGCCAGCAGCCGCGCGGGGAAGTTGTTTTTT
TRBD2	few	TRBV6-5	TRBJ2-7	CASSSTTSVEQYF	TGTGCCAGCAGTTCTACGACTAGCGTCGAGCAGTACTTC
-	few	TRBV12-3/TRBV12-4	TRBJ2-1	CASSSGRGDEQFF	TGTGCCAGCAGTTCCGGGAGAGGGGATGAGCAGTTCTTC
TRBD1	many	TRBV12-3/TRBV12-4	TRBJ2-7	CASSWDRGAFYEQYF	TGTGCCAGCAGTTGGGACAGAGGGGCCTTTTACGAGCAGTACTTC
TRBD1	few	TRBV7-2	TRBJ2-7	CASSPRDRSTYEQYF	TGTGCCAGCAGCCCGAGGGACAGGTCAACCTACGAGCAGTACTTC
TRBD1	few	TRBV6-1	TRBJ2-2	CASSRDSITGELFF	TGTGCCAGCAGCCGGGACAGTATTACCGGGGAGCTGTTTTTT
TRBD1	-	TRBV29-1	TRBJ1-1	CSARQGSSDTEAFF	TGCAGCGCCCGACAGGGATCTTCGGACACTGAAGCTTTCTTT
TRBD2	few	TRBV20-1	TRBJ2-7	CSAKLAGGHYEQYF	TGCAGTGCTAAACTGGCGGGAGGGCACTACGAGCAGTACTTC
TRBD2	many	TRBV7-2	TRBJ2-7	CASSSSGLAGEQYF	TGTGCCAGCAGCTCCTCCGGACTAGCGGGGGAGCAGTACTTC
-	many	TRBV28	TRBJ2-7	CASSGRGILYEQYF	TGTGCCAGCAGCGGTCGCGGGATCTTATACGAGCAGTACTTC
-	few	TRBV7-2	TRBJ2-7	CASSLTTPYEQYF	TGTGCCAGCAGCTTGACGACCCCCTACGAGCAGTACTTC
-	once	TRBV4-2	TRBJ1-5	CASSQEDSNQPQHF	TGTGCCAGCAGCCAAGAGGACAGCAATCAGCCCCAGCATTTT
TRBD2	many	TRBV7-3	TRBJ2-1	CASSRLAGNEQFF	TGTGCCAGCAGCCGACTAGCCGGCAATGAGCAGTTCTTC
TRBD2	-	TRBV30	TRBJ2-5	CACTSGGGETQYF	TGTGCCTGCACTAGCGGGGGGGGAGAGACCCAGTACTTC
-	-	TRBV24-1	TRBJ2-5	CATSDLKRANQETQYF	TGTGCCACCAGTGATTTGAAGCGGGCAAACCAAGAGACCCAGTACTTC
-	few	TRBV4-3	TRBJ1-5	CASSPSYGFHQPQHF	TGCGCCAGCAGCCCCTCTTATGGGTTCCATCAGCCCCAGCATTTT
-	many	TRBV6-5	TRBJ2-7	CASSYLGRLYEQYF	TGTGCCAGCAGTTACTTGGGACGGCTCTACGAGCAGTACTTC
-	many	TRBV28	TRBJ2-7	CATGPRNSYEQYF	TGTGCCACAGGTCCTCGAAACTCCTACGAGCAGTACTTC
-	many	TRBV6-5	TRBJ1-2	CASSSLGQRAYGYTF	TGTGCCAGCAGTTCCCTCGGACAGCGCGCCTATGGCTACACCTTC
-	many	TRBV18	TRBJ2-5	CASSHRDQETQYF	TGTGCCAGCTCACACCGGGACCAAGAGACCCAGTACTTC
-	many	TRBV7-2	TRBJ1-1	CASSFGHQNTEAFF	TGTGCCAGCAGCTTTGGGCACCAGAACACTGAAGCTTTCTTT
TRBD1	few	TRBV6-1	TRBJ2-5	CASSPDRAWETQYF	TGTGCCAGCAGTCCCGACAGGGCATGGGAGACCCAGTACTTC
-	many	TRBV28	TRBJ2-7	CASSLASSSISTYEQYF	TGTGCCAGCAGTTTAGCTAGCTCCTCAATTTCGACCTACGAGCAGTACTTC
-	-	TRBV20-1	TRBJ2-2	CSADRGNAGELFF	TGCAGCGCTGACCGCGGGAACGCCGGGGAGCTGTTTTTT
TRBD1	many	TRBV27	TRBJ2-5	CANLGGTGGEFCHGETQYF	TGTGCCAACCTAGGAGGGACAGGGGGCGAGTTTTGTCATGGGGAGACCCAGTACTTC
-	few	TRBV7-2	TRBJ1-1	CASSDGDAGGYTEAFF	TGTGCCAGCAGCGACGGGGACGCGGGGGGGTACACTGAAGCTTTCTTT
TRBD1	-	TRBV7-9	TRBJ2-7	CASSLGTGEVPDEQYF	TGTGCCAGCAGCTTAGGGACAGGGGAGGTTCCCGACGAGCAGTACTTC
-	-	TRBV5-1	TRBJ1-1	CASCWDTANTEAFF	TGCGCCAGCTGCTGGGACACGGCGAACACTGAAGCTTTCTTT
-	few	TRBV7-2	TRBJ2-7	CASSVLALPYEQYF	TGTGCCAGCAGCGTTTTAGCGCTCCCCTACGAGCAGTACTTC
TRBD2	-	TRBV7-9	TRBJ2-5	CASSFPTSGEETQYF	TGTGCCAGCAGCTTCCCGACTAGCGGGGAAGAGACCCAGTACTTC
-	few	TRBV6-1	TRBJ1-1	CASSEPQGWGAFF	TGTGCCAGCAGCGAACCCCAGGGGTGGGGAGCTTTCTTT
-	many	TRBV7-2	TRBJ1-6	CASSLEFQGFGSPLHF	TGTGCCAGCAGCTTAGAATTTCAGGGATTCGGTTCACCCCTCCACTTT
-	-	TRBV30	TRBJ2-7	CAWRGEDEQYF	TGTGCCTGGAGAGGAGAGGACGAGCAGTACTTC
-	few	TRBV20-1	TRBJ2-5	CSARDKGEGQETQYF	TGCAGTGCTAGAGATAAGGGGGAGGGCCAGGAGACCCAGTACTTC
-	many	TRBV20-1	TRBJ1-2	CSASNTDSHGYTF	TGCAGTGCTAGTAACACGGACAGTCATGGCTACACCTTC
-	many	TRBV28	TRBJ2-7	CASTSWGTAHAYEQYF	TGTGCCAGCACTTCCTGGGGAACAGCCCACGCCTACGAGCAGTACTTC
TRBD2	-	TRBV11-2	TRBJ2-7	CASSSPRLAGLGEQYF	TGTGCCAGCAGCTCCCCCCGACTAGCGGGACTCGGGGAGCAGTACTTC
-	many	TRBV28	TRBJ1-1	CASSLLPHRGTEAFF	TGTGCCAGCAGTTTACTACCACATCGGGGCACTGAAGCTTTCTTT
TRBD2	-	TRBV25-1	TRBJ2-7	CASSARGLAGVIHSRSEQYF	TGTGCCAGCAGTGCCAGAGGACTAGCGGGAGTAATACATTCAAGAAGCGAGCAGTACTTC
-	many	TRBV6-1	TRBJ2-7	CATTSTLSYEQYF	TGTGCCACCACGAGTACTCTCTCCTACGAGCAGTACTTC
TRBD1	many	TRBV20-1	TRBJ2-5	CSATDRGVETQYF	TGCAGTGCGACCGACAGGGGGGTCGAGACCCAGTACTTC
-	many	TRBV20-1	TRBJ1-6	CSARDRGLSDSPLHF	TGCAGTGCTAGAGACAGGGGCTTGAGTGATTCACCCCTCCACTTT